Presented here are 32 T cell receptor beta chains from one specimen sequenced in a study of neurological immune-mediated disorders. TCRdb re-analysed the 5' RACE reads in MiXCR, keeping a single row per CDR3 protein. This table has about 50,000 distinct CDR3 sequences, 10% to 13% appearing once. Input material: PBMCs. These receptors were obtained from a man between 70 and 80 years old with HTLV-1-associated myelopathy (HAM/TSP).

As for this clonotype: An end of the junction differs from the germline gene, which may be a read error. The chain is built from TRBV5-1 and TRBJ1-1; tentative D call: TRBD1 (5 bases). The CDR3 has 14 residues. Looked up from germline, CDR1 is SGHRS and CDR2 is YFSETQ. CDR3 loop: CARSLKGQNTEAFF. The CDR3 nucleotides are TGCGCCAGAAGCTTAAAGGGGCAGAACACTGAAGCTTTCTTT.

This clonotype was picked up many times. V usage is TRBV5-1 and J usage is TRBJ2-7; TRBD2 might be the D (6 bases). This CDR3 contains 13 residues. Germline-derived CDR1 and CDR2 are SGHRS and YFSETQ. V dropped 4 bases and J dropped 2 bases, with 10 bases sitting between them. Written as DNA, the CDR3 is TGCGCCAGCAGCCGGGAGAATGCCTACGAGCAGTACTTC. Translated, it gives CASSRENAYEQYF. Full variable domain (missing parts from reference TRBV5-1 and TRBJ2-7): KAGVTQTPRYLIKTRGQQVTLSCSPISGHRSVSWYQQTPGQGLQFLFEYFSETQRNKGNFPGRFSGRQFSNSRSEMNVSTLELGDSALYLCASSRENAYEQYFGPGTRLTVT.

CDR3 region: CAISRDTNTGELFF. The CDR3 DNA is TGCGCCATCTCCCGGGACACTAACACCGGGGAGCTGTTTTTT. The gene calls are TRBV5-1 and TRBJ2-2; perhaps TRBD1 as D (6 bases). The CDR3 extends over 14 amino acids. Germline V lookup: CDR1 SGHRS, CDR2 YFSETQ. The germline V and J ends were trimmed by 9 bases and 2 bases, with 14 bases remaining between them.

This clonotype has ten or more counts. This chain links TRBV4-2 with TRBJ2-1; perhaps TRBD2 as D (5 bases). The CDR3 is 17 residues long. The V end lost 4 bases, the J end lost 5 bases, and 21 bases lay between the germline ends. Looked up from germline, CDR1 is LGHNA and CDR2 is YNFKEQ. The CDR3 here is CASSPSLGGRSNNEQFF. CDR3 DNA: TGTGCCAGCAGCCCCAGCTTGGGTGGGAGATCAAACAATGAGCAGTTCTTC.

This clonotype has at least ten counts. The gene calls are TRBV14 and TRBJ1-2; the D gene is possibly TRBD1 (5 bases). V lost 2 bases and J lost 7, with 11 bases in between. CDR3 length: 13 residues. The germline gives CDR1 SGHDN, CDR2 FVKESK. The chain's CDR3 is CASSQTYRPGYTF. The CDR3 DNA follows: TGTGCCAGCAGCCAAACGTACAGGCCTGGCTACACCTTC.

This clonotype was recorded many times. The chain joins TRBV29-1 to TRBJ2-1; D not resolved. This CDR3 has 13 residues. Germline assignment: CDR1 SQVTM and CDR2 ANQGSEA. V was pared by 3 bases and J by 0 bases, with 6 bases between. CDR3 in DNA: TGCAGCGTTGATTTCAGCTCCTACAATGAGCAGTTCTTC. This encodes CSVDFSSYNEQFF.

At least ten counts were recorded for this clonotype. CDR3 in DNA: TGTGCCGGCGGGGGGCGGTGCGAGCAGTACTTC. Translated: CAGGGRCEQYF. The chain employs TRBV28 and TRBJ2-7; TRBD2 matches at 8 bases. This CDR3 region has 11 residues. CDR1 MDHEN and CDR2 SYDVKM come from the germline V gene. Trimming cost V 11 bases and J 6 bases; bases outside gene matches: 6.

This clonotype was detected many times. This rearrangement joins TRBV28 to TRBJ2-5, with D perhaps matching TRBD2 (5 bases). Germline V gives CDR1 MDHEN, CDR2 SYDVKM. V lost 3 bases to trimming and J lost 1 base, with 15 bases between them. CDR3 length: 16 residues. CDR3 protein: CASSFERAGGQETQYF. In DNA, the CDR3 is TGTGCCAGCAGTTTTGAGAGGGCGGGCGGCCAAGAGACCCAGTACTTC.

This clonotype came up many times. The chain recombines TRBV20-1 with TRBJ1-5, with 8 bases fitting TRBD1. Germline CDR1 reads DFQATT; CDR2 reads SNEGSKA (reference sequence). The CDR3 is 14 amino acids. V lost 5 bases to trimming and J lost 5 bases; unmatched junction nucleotides: 8. The CDR3 sequence is CSAGQGQEYQPQHF. DNA of the CDR3: TGCAGTGCTGGACAGGGCCAGGAGTATCAGCCCCAGCATTTT.

This clonotype was counted many times. This sequence joins TRBV12-3 or TRBV12-4 and TRBJ1-3, with 8 bases lining up with TRBD1. V lost 6 bases and J lost 1; bases outside the gene matches: 5. CDR3 size: 15 residues. This CDR3 is CASSPDRGSGNTIYF. In DNA, the CDR3 is TGTGCCAGCAGCCCCGACAGGGGTTCTGGAAACACCATATATTTT.

This clonotype has a count of ten or more. The chain has TRBV7-9 and TRBJ1-1; no reliable D call. The CDR3 extends over 14 amino acids. Trimming pared 1 base from V and 8 bases from J, leaving 14 bases between. Germline CDR1 SEHNR, CDR2 FQNEAQ (reference sequence). CDR3 residues: CASSLELDEAEAFF. The DNA of the CDR3 is TGTGCCAGCAGCTTAGAGCTGGACGAGGCCGAAGCTTTCTTT.

This clonotype was found many times. This chain links TRBV5-4 with TRBJ1-2; D is unclear. This CDR3 is 11 amino acids long. Trimming stripped 7 bases from V and 4 bases from J, with 8 bases between. Germline V lookup: CDR1 SGHNT, CDR2 YYREEE (reference sequence). CDR3 amino acids: CASGLGYGYTF. Written as DNA, the CDR3 is TGTGCCAGCGGGTTGGGCTATGGCTACACCTTC.

This chain connects TRBV6-5 to TRBJ2-3, with D perhaps matching TRBD1 (5 bases). Germline loops: CDR1 MNHEY, CDR2 SVGAGI. The CDR3 length is 14 residues. The V gene lost 5 bases and the J gene lost 7 bases, with 16 bases spanning the gap. The CDR3 DNA reads as TGTGCCAGCAGTGCGAGACAGAATGCGAATACGCAGTATTTT. Protein product: CASSARQNANTQYF.

The rearrangement joins TRBV27 to TRBJ2-5; D perhaps matches TRBD1 (6 bases). Per the germline V gene, CDR1 is MNHEY and CDR2 is SMNVEV (reference sequence). The CDR3 loop spans 12 amino acids. Between the trimmed V and J ends, which lost 5 bases and 4 bases, there was a span of 8 bases. The CDR3 DNA sequence: TGTGCCAGCAGTGGGGGCGGAGAGACCCAGTACTTC. Protein sequence: CASSGGGETQYF.

Within the sample, this clonotype is medium-sized. The V call is TRBV20-1, the J call TRBJ2-7; the D is unclear. The CDR3 sequence is 12 residues long. Germline loops: CDR1 DFQATT, CDR2 SNEGSKA (reference sequence). Trimming took 3 bases from V and 0 from J, leaving 6 bases between them. CDR3 amino acids: CSASGSSYEQYF. Here the CDR3 DNA reads TGCAGTGCTAGTGGCAGCTCCTACGAGCAGTACTTC.

This clonotype was observed many times. This sequence joins TRBV4-3 and TRBJ1-3, with TRBD1 as a possible D gene (6 bases). The CDR3 has 14 amino acids. The V end lost 2 bases, the J end lost 2 bases, and 7 bases lay between the germline ends. Germline loops: CDR1 LGHNA, CDR2 YSLEER. The CDR3 nucleotides are TGCGCCAGCAGCCAAACAGGGCCTGGAAACACCATATATTTT. This gives the protein CASSQTGPGNTIYF.

This clonotype was detected many times. V gene TRBV12-3 or TRBV12-4 combines with J gene TRBJ2-2; 7 bases fit TRBD1. CDR3 size: 14 residues. V was clipped by 6 bases and J by 6 bases; unmatched bases: 7. CDR3 DNA sequence: TGTGCCAGCAGCACAGGGGTCTTGGCCGGGGAGCTGTTTTTT. It yields the protein CASSTGVLAGELFF.

There are a few counts of this clonotype. The chain is built from TRBV4-1 and TRBJ2-7; D unclear. The V gene's germline CDR1 is MGHRA and CDR2 YSYEKL. V gave up 0 bases and J gave up 3 bases, with 9 bases separating them. There are 14 residues in the CDR3. CDR3 in amino acids: CASSQDRWGYEQYF. In DNA form, the CDR3 reads TGCGCCAGCAGCCAAGATCGATGGGGCTACGAGCAGTACTTC.

This clonotype was seen at least ten times. V and J are TRBV6-5 and TRBJ2-4; tentatively, D is TRBD1 or TRBD2 (6 bases each). The CDR3 sequence is 15 residues long. Trimming took 2 bases from V and 2 from J, leaving 10 bases between them. Germline V gene lookup returns CDR1 MNHEY and CDR2 SVGAGI. The CDR3: CASSYVGGTKNIQYF. The DNA for the CDR3 is TGTGCCAGCAGTTACGTAGGGGGGACCAAAAACATTCAGTACTTC.

This clonotype was recorded many times. The rearrangement links TRBV7-8 to TRBJ2-4; D is uncertain. Trimming shortened V by 1 base and J by 7 bases, and 8 bases separated the two germline ends. There are 13 residues in the CDR3. Germline values: CDR1 SGHVS, CDR2 FQNEAQ. The CDR3 DNA follows: TGTGCCAGCAGCTTAGGTCCTCGGAACATTCAGTACTTC. It is translated as CASSLGPRNIQYF.

This clonotype was seen ten or more times. V usage is TRBV9 and J usage is TRBJ2-1; D possibly corresponds to TRBD2 (6 bases). The germline V gene has CDR1 SGDLS and CDR2 YYNGEE. The CDR3 length is 15 residues. V lost 2 bases and J 2 bases, leaving 11 bases between the germline ends. CDR3 in DNA: TGTGCCAGCAGCGTTTCGGGACTGGCCTACAATGAGCAGTTCTTC. It translates to CASSVSGLAYNEQFF.

This clonotype has a count of ten or more. The chain combines TRBV14 with TRBJ2-1, with 8 bases aligning to TRBD2. The CDR3 is 16 residues long. V lost 0 bases and J lost 7; bases outside the gene matches: 8. CDR1 SGHDN and CDR2 FVKESK come from the germline V gene. CDR3 region: CASSQDKAGEMNEQFF. The CDR3 DNA reads TGTGCCAGCAGCCAAGACAAAGCGGGAGAAATGAATGAGCAGTTCTTC.

In this sample, this clonotype turned up many times. The rearrangement links TRBV5-1 to TRBJ2-7; tentatively, D is TRBD1 or TRBD2 (5 bases each). V lost 4 bases and J lost 2, with 10 bases in between. CDR3 length: 13 residues. Germline V gene lookup returns CDR1 SGHRS and CDR2 YFSETQ. In DNA, the CDR3 is TGCGCCAGCAGCGCCGGGACGGCCTACGAGCAGTACTTC. It specifies CASSAGTAYEQYF.

CDR3 sequence reads: CASTKTVTGSEKLFF. For the CDR3, the DNA is TGTGCCAGCACCAAAACCGTGACAGGGAGCGAAAAACTGTTTTTT. The chain has TRBV12-3 or TRBV12-4 and TRBJ1-4, with TRBD1 identical over 7 bases. The length of the CDR3 is 15 residues. Trimming at V came to 7 bases and at J to 8 bases, leaving 13 bases not matched to a gene.

This clonotype was counted many times. The chain carries TRBV28 and TRBJ2-6; TRBD1 might be the D (6 bases). The CDR3 consists of 15 residues. The germline V gene encodes CDR1 MDHEN and CDR2 SYDVKM. Trimming took off 6 bases at V and 1 base at J, with 10 bases between the two ends. CDR3 amino acids: CASRFTGSGANVLTF. CDR3 in DNA: TGTGCCAGCAGGTTTACAGGGTCTGGGGCCAACGTCCTGACTTTC.

The gene calls are TRBV29-1 and TRBJ2-1, with D perhaps matching TRBD1 (6 bases). Looked up from germline, CDR1 is SQVTM and CDR2 is ANQGSEA. The CDR3 spans 12 residues. V shed 7 bases and J shed 2 bases, with 9 bases lying between them. This CDR3 is CSGTATYNEQFF. The DNA for the CDR3 is TGCAGCGGGACAGCTACCTACAATGAGCAGTTCTTC.

About this clonotype: Being one base from a much bigger clone, this may be a read error. The J gene is TRBJ1-1, the V gene TRBV7-3, with a possible D match to TRBD1 (6 bases). Germline V gives CDR1 SGHTA, CDR2 FQGTGA. CDR3 length: 14 amino acids. As DNA, the CDR3 is TGTGCCAGCAGCTTAAGGGGCAGGGGCGTTGAAGCTTTATTT. This translates into CASSLRGRGVEALF. The full variable domain, its missing parts supplied by reference TRBV7-3 and TRBJ1-1, is GAGVSQTPSNKVTEKGKYVELRCDPISGHTALYWYRQSLGQGPEFLIYFQGTGAADDSGLPNDRFFAVRPEGSVSTLKIQRTERGDSAVYLCASSLRGRGVEALFGQGTRLTVV.

The table lists this clonotype with a few counts. This chain uses TRBV6-6 with TRBJ1-2, with 8 bases fitting TRBD1. The V gene end was trimmed by 5 bases and the J gene end by 7 bases; junction bases not matched to a gene: 6. CDR1 MNHNY and CDR2 SVGAGI come from the germline V gene (reference sequence). CDR3 length: 13 residues. CDR3 coding DNA: TGTGCCAGCAGTACCGGACAGGGCGGTGGCTACACCTTC. Translating it yields CASSTGQGGGYTF.

This clonotype has at least ten counts. V gene TRBV29-1 combines with J gene TRBJ2-5; D remains unclear. The CDR3 loop spans 11 amino acids. V was cut by 6 bases and J by 3 bases, with 8 bases left in between. Germline V gene data show CDR1 as SQVTM and CDR2 as ANQGSEA. CDR3 nucleotide sequence: TGCAGCGTCCGATCCGAAGAGACCCAGTACTTC. Translating it yields CSVRSEETQYF.

This clonotype was counted at least ten times. This chain connects TRBV6-5 to TRBJ1-3, with D perhaps matching TRBD1 (5 bases). Deletions cut 7 bases from V and 4 bases from J, with 17 bases between. CDR1 is MNHEY, CDR2 SVGAGI, per germline. CDR3 length: 15 residues. DNA for the CDR3: TGTGCCAGCATGTTATTGGGGGGGGACGGAAACACCATATATTTT. It specifies CASMLLGGDGNTIYF.

This clonotype has a count of ten or more. J is TRBJ2-7 and V is TRBV9; possibly TRBD1 for D (6 bases). This CDR3 has 13 amino acids. Looked up from germline, CDR1 is SGDLS and CDR2 is YYNGEE. The ends were cut back, 4 bases at V and 6 bases at J, with 14 bases in the middle. The CDR3 DNA reads TGTGCCAGCAGCTACGCCCAGGGGTCCGAGCAGTACTTC. Its translation: CASSYAQGSEQYF.

This clonotype occurred many times. The J gene is TRBJ2-1, the V gene TRBV7-6; D gene unclear. Germline V gene data show CDR1 as SGHVS and CDR2 as FNYEAQ. This CDR3 region has 15 residues. Between the trimmed V and J ends, which lost 5 bases and 2 bases, there was a span of 13 bases. The CDR3 protein is CASSLNYSPYNEQFF. CDR3 in DNA: TGTGCCAGCAGCCTAAACTACTCCCCCTACAATGAGCAGTTCTTC.